These T cell receptor beta chains were read from a single sample in a study of T cells in Graves' hyperthyroidism and ophthalmopathy. TCRdb passed the multiplex PCR reads through MiXCR, listing each CDR3 protein once. The table records some 440,000 distinct CDR3 sequences, approximately 15% of them present only once. Sequencing used blood. The source of these receptors is a woman aged 18 to 35 with Graves' hyperthyroidism. The CDR3 runs from the conserved cysteine through the conserved F or W. D genes are given only for firm matches. Clone size is not always given. Where it is, it says once, few, many or a class for expanded clones.

j_call clone_size v_call d_call cdr3_nt cdr3_aa
TRBJ1-1 - TRBV29-1 TRBD1 TGCAGCGCCGCCGCCGCCGGGACAGGCCCCCCGAACACTGAAGCTTTCTTT CSAAAAGTGPPNTEAFF
TRBJ1-5 many TRBV28 - TGTGCCAGCCCGCAGCGACCCAGAGATAGCAATCAGCCCCAGCATTTT CASPQRPRDSNQPQHF
TRBJ1-5 - TRBV20-1 - TGCAGTGCTCGCGAGTCCGGGGAGCATCAGCCCCAGCATTTT CSARESGEHQPQHF
TRBJ2-1 many TRBV6-1 TRBD2 TGTGCCAGCAGTGAAGATGCTAGCGGCTACAATGAGCAGTTCTTC CASSEDASGYNEQFF
TRBJ2-5 - TRBV6-4 - TGTGCCAGCAGTTACTCGATCTGGGGGCAAGAGACCCAGTACTTC CASSYSIWGQETQYF
TRBJ1-1 many TRBV11-3 - TGTGCCAGCAGCTTAGATGGCAGGGACGTAATTGGAGCTTTCTTT CASSLDGRDVIGAFF
TRBJ2-3 many TRBV19 TRBD2 TGTGCCAGTAGTAAGAACGGGAGGGTTCCCACAGATACGCAGTATTTT CASSKNGRVPTDTQYF
TRBJ1-6 many TRBV3-1 - TGTGCCAGCAAACGTGGCTGGACGGGGGAAAATTCACCCCTCCACTTT CASKRGWTGENSPLHF
TRBJ2-7 - TRBV7-2 - TGTGCCAGCAGCTTACAGGGGCCCGCCTACGAGCAGTACTTC CASSLQGPAYEQYF
TRBJ1-5 - TRBV6-2/TRBV6-3 TRBD1 TGTGCCAGCAGCCCCGGGACAGGCCATTATAGCAATCAGCCCCAGCATTTT CASSPGTGHYSNQPQHF
TRBJ1-1 many TRBV4-1 TRBD1 TGCGCCAGCAGCCAAGGACAGGGGGTCCTGAGAGGTGAAGCTTTCTTT CASSQGQGVLRGEAFF
TRBJ1-6 many TRBV7-3 TRBD1 TGTGCCAGCAGCTTAGACAGGGTCATAAATTCACCCCTCCACTTT CASSLDRVINSPLHF
TRBJ1-5 few TRBV19 - TGTGCCAGTAGTTCCGCCCCGTCTAGCAATCAGCCCCAGCATTTT CASSSAPSSNQPQHF
TRBJ2-2 - TRBV7-9 - TGTGCCAGCAGCCCGAGGGACGGGGTGCTGTTTTTT CASSPRDGVLFF
TRBJ2-7 many TRBV6-1 - TGTGCCAGCAGTGAAGTCGGACGCACCTTACCTTCCTACGAGCAGTACTTC CASSEVGRTLPSYEQYF
TRBJ2-3 - TRBV27 - TGTGCCAGCAGTTTCGAGGGGGGGCTGAATACGCAGTATTTT CASSFEGGLNTQYF
TRBJ1-2 many TRBV3-1 - TGTGCCAGCAGTCCAACCGGGACTCTCTATACCTACACCTTC CASSPTGTLYTYTF
TRBJ2-1 many TRBV9 - TGTGCCAGCAGCGTTAGGACAGACCAAAGTGAGCAGTTCTTC CASSVRTDQSEQFF
TRBJ1-1 many TRBV6-5 - TGTGCCAGCAGTTACGATGGGAGTGGCACTGAAGCTTTCTTT CASSYDGSGTEAFF
TRBJ2-5 many TRBV5-1 - TGCGCCAGCAGCTTGATTAGTGGGGAGACCCAGTACTTC CASSLISGETQYF
TRBJ2-7 many TRBV2 TRBD2 TGTGCCAGCACTCTTGGACTAGCGGGTGGCGAGCAGTACTTC CASTLGLAGGEQYF
TRBJ2-3 many TRBV7-8 TRBD1 TGTGCCAGCAGCCTAGGGGGCGTGATAGGCACAGATACGCAGTATTTT CASSLGGVIGTDTQYF
TRBJ2-2 - TRBV12-5 - TGTGCTAGTGGTTTGTCAAGGGCGGCACTAAAGCATCACCGGGAGCTGTTTTTT CASGLSRAALKHHRELFF
TRBJ1-6 many TRBV11-3 - TGTGCCAGCAGCTTATACGGGACGGGGAATTCACCCCTCCACTTT CASSLYGTGNSPLHF
TRBJ2-7 many TRBV11-3 TRBD2 TGTGCCAGCAGCTTAGTAGCGGGAGACTACGAGCAGTACTTC CASSLVAGDYEQYF
TRBJ2-1 many TRBV2 - TGTGCCAGCAGTGAACGGACACCGGAGAACAATGAGCAGTTCTTC CASSERTPENNEQFF
TRBJ2-1 many TRBV7-9 TRBD2 TGTGCCAGCAGCTTAGCGCCTAGCGGGGGGAGCTCCTACAATGAGCAGTTCTTC CASSLAPSGGSSYNEQFF
TRBJ2-7 - TRBV9 - TGTGCCAGCAGCGTATGGGCGGGGCCGGGGTACGAGCAGTACTTC CASSVWAGPGYEQYF
TRBJ2-3 few TRBV6-5 - TGTGCCAGCAGTTACTGGGGCCTGGGAGAAGGGGCGGAGGGGACGCAGTATTTT CASSYWGLGEGAEGTQYF
TRBJ1-2 - TRBV11-2 - TGTGCCAGCAGCCCAGGGCCCTACCACTGGGAGGGCTACACCTTC CASSPGPYHWEGYTF
TRBJ1-4 many TRBV11-2 TRBD1 TGTGCCAGCAGTCCAACAGGGGGCGGTGAAAAACTGTTTTTT CASSPTGGGEKLFF
TRBJ1-1 - TRBV3-1 - TGTGCCAGCAGCGCGCGGGACGGAAACACTGAAGCTTTCTTT CASSARDGNTEAFF
TRBJ2-5 many TRBV2 TRBD1 TGTGCCAGCAGCCCCGACAGGGGAAAGAAAGAGACCCAGTACTTC CASSPDRGKKETQYF
TRBJ1-1 many TRBV2 - TGTGCCAGCAGTTTCGACAGTTCGAGTTCGAACACTGAAGCTTTCTTT CASSFDSSSSNTEAFF
TRBJ1-2 few TRBV9 - TGTGCCAGCAGCGTAGTTTCAGGCGTCTATGGCTACACCTTC CASSVVSGVYGYTF
TRBJ2-3 many TRBV11-2 - TGTGCCAGCAGCCTGAGGGCACCGGGTGGGGGCCGGGCAGATACGCAGTATTTT CASSLRAPGGGRADTQYF
TRBJ2-3 - TRBV4-1 - TGCGCCAGCAGCCCGCAAGGGCAGGGTATGACAGATACGCAGTATTTT CASSPQGQGMTDTQYF
TRBJ2-7 many TRBV7-9 TRBD2 TGTGCCAGCAGCCCACTAGCGGTAGAGCAGTACTTC CASSPLAVEQYF
TRBJ1-4 - TRBV4-1 TRBD1 TGCGCCAGCAGCCGACAGGGATCATATGAAAAACTGTTTTTT CASSRQGSYEKLFF
TRBJ1-4 - TRBV7-9 TRBD1 TGTGCCAGCAGCTCAGGGGACAGTAATGAAAAACTGTTTTTT CASSSGDSNEKLFF